This is a list of T cell receptor beta chains from one sample in a study of T cell changes during pregnancy in multiple sclerosis. Some clones are missing from TCRdb's copy, which holds only in-frame ones; the method was immunoSEQ multiplex PCR. The profile covers approximately 65,000 clones, with about 92% appearing a single time and approximately 2.8% taken by the ten largest. Specimen: CD8+ T cells from peripheral blood mononuclear cells, collected in the third trimester of pregnancy. Receptors originate from a female donor in good health, enrolled as a control in a pregnancy study. The CDR3 runs from the conserved cysteine through the conserved F or W. A D gene is named only where the DNA matches it firmly. Clone size is given for some rows only: seen once, a few or many times, or a class if the clone is expanded.

j_gene | v_gene | abundance | d_gene | CDR3aa | CDR3nt
TRBJ2-1 | TRBV6-1 | NA | TRBD2 | CASSESHGGADEQFF | TGTGCCAGCAGTGAATCACACGGGGGGGCCGATGAGCAGTTCTTC
TRBJ2-1 | TRBV30 | NA | NA | CARRGVYNEQFF | TGTGCCCGCAGGGGGGTTTACAATGAGCAGTTCTTC
TRBJ2-1 | TRBV5-1 | NA | NA | CASSSVELSYNEQFF | TGCGCCAGCAGCTCGGTCGAGTTATCCTACAATGAGCAGTTCTTC
TRBJ2-1 | TRBV30 | NA | NA | CAWSPDSSGGNEQFF | TGTGCCTGGAGTCCCGACTCTAGTGGGGGGAATGAGCAGTTCTTC
TRBJ2-5 | TRBV5-5 | NA | NA | CASSQTGHTTETQYF | TGTGCCAGCAGCCAAACGGGACATACAACGGAGACCCAGTACTTC
TRBJ1-4 | TRBV7-2 | once | TRBD1 | CASSGTGRRTGEKLFF | TGTGCCAGCTCCGGGACAGGGAGAAGAACGGGGGAAAAACTGTTTTTT
TRBJ1-2 | TRBV11-2 | NA | TRBD1 | CASSPRTGNYGYTF | TGTGCCAGCAGCCCCCGGACAGGCAATTATGGCTACACCTTC
TRBJ2-1 | TRBV7-6 | NA | TRBD2 | CASMSAGGLAYNEQFF | TGTGCCAGCATGTCGGCGGGGGGGTTGGCCTACAATGAGCAGTTCTTC
TRBJ2-7 | TRBV5-1 | NA | TRBD1 | CASSLRGPSVSHEQYF | TGCGCCAGCAGCCTGAGGGGGCCATCAGTTTCCCACGAGCAGTACTTC
TRBJ1-4 | TRBV5-1 | NA | TRBD1 | CASSLGPVSGRQGVVLTNEKLFF | TGCGCCAGCAGCTTGGGACCCGTTTCTGGACGACAGGGAGTAGTATTGACTAATGAAAAACTGTTTTTT
TRBJ2-3 | TRBV9 | NA | TRBD1 | CASSVEGQGATDTQYF | TGTGCCAGCAGCGTCGAGGGACAGGGGGCCACAGATACGCAGTATTTT
TRBJ1-5 | TRBV19 | few | NA | CASQRGSRQPQHF | TGTGCCAGTCAGCGGGGGTCACGACAGCCCCAGCATTTT
TRBJ1-1 | TRBV5-6 | NA | NA | CASSRSSMNTEAFF | TGTGCCAGCAGCCGGTCATCAATGAACACTGAAGCTTTCTTT
TRBJ2-5 | TRBV5-8 | NA | NA | CASSLEREETQYF | TGTGCCAGCAGCTTGGAAAGAGAAGAGACCCAGTACTTC
TRBJ1-1 | TRBV13 | NA | NA | CASSVDRGANTEAFF | TGTGCCAGCAGCGTAGATAGGGGCGCGAACACTGAAGCTTTCTTT
TRBJ2-7 | TRBV13 | NA | TRBD2 | CASSPGLAGSYEQYF | TGTGCCAGCAGCCCCGGACTAGCGGGTTCCTACGAGCAGTACTTC
TRBJ1-2 | TRBV27 | NA | TRBD1 | CASSLLGTGGYGYTF | TGTGCCAGCAGTTTACTTGGGACAGGGGGCTATGGCTACACCTTC